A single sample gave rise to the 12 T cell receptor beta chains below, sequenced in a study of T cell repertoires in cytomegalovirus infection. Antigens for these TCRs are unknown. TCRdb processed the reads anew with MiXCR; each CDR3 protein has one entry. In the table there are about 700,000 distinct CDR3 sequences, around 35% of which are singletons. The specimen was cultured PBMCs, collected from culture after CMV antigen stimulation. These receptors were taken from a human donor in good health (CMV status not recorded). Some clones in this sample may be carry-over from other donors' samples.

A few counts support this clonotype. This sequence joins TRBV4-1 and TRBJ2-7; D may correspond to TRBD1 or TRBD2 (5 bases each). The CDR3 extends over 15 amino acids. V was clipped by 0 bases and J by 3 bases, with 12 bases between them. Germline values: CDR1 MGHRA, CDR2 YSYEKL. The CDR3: CASSQDPSRVYEQYF. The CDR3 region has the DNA TGCGCCAGCAGCCAAGATCCTAGCAGGGTCTACGAGCAGTACTTC.

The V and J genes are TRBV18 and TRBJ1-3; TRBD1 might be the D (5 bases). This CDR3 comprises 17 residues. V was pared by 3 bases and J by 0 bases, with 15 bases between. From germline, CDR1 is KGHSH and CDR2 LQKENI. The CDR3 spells CASSPIPDTYSGNTIYF. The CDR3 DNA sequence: TGTGCCAGCTCACCCATCCCGGACACATACTCTGGAAACACCATATATTTT.

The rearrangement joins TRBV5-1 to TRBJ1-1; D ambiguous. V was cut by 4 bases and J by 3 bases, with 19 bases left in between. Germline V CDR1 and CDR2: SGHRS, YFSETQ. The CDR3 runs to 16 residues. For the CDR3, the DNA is TGCGCCAGCAGCGAGCGTACGGGGTTGGGGTACACTGAAGCTTTCTTT. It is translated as CASSERTGLGYTEAFF. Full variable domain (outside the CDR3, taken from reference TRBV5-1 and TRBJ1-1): KAGVTQTPRYLIKTRGQQVTLSCSPISGHRSVSWYQQTPGQGLQFLFEYFSETQRNKGNFPGRFSGRQFSNSRSEMNVSTLELGDSALYLCASSERTGLGYTEAFFGQGTRLTVV.

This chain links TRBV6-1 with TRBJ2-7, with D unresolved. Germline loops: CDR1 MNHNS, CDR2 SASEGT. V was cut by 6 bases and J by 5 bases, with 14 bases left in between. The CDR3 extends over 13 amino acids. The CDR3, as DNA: TGTGCCAGCAGCATCGATAGGGCGAACGAGCAGTACTTC. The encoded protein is CASSIDRANEQYF.

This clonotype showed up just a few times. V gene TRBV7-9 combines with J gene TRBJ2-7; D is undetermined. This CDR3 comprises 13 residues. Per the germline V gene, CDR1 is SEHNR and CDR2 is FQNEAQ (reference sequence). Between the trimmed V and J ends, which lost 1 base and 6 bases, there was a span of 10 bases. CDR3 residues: CASSLDLRVEQYF. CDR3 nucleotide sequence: TGTGCCAGCAGCTTAGATCTTCGAGTCGAGCAGTACTTC.

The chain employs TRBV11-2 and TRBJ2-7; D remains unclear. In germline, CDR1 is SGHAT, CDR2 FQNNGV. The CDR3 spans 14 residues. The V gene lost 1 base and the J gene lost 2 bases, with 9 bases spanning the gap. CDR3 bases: TGTGCCAGCAGCTTAGGGTCCACAGCCTACGAGCAGTACTTC. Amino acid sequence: CASSLGSTAYEQYF.

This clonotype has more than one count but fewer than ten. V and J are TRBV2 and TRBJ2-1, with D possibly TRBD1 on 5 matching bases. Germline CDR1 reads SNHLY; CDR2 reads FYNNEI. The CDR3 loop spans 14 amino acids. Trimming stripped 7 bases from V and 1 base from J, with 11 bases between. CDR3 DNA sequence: TGTGCCAGCACCCAGGGCCCGTCCTACAATGAGCAGTTCTTC. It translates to CASTQGPSYNEQFF.

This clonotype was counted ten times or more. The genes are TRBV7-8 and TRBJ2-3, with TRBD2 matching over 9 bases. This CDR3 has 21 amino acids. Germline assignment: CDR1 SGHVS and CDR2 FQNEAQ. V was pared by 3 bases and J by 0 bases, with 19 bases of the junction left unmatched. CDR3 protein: CASSLGYSGGLPRASTDTQYF. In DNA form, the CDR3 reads TGTGCCAGCAGCTTGGGATACAGCGGGGGGCTCCCCAGGGCTAGCACAGATACGCAGTATTTT.

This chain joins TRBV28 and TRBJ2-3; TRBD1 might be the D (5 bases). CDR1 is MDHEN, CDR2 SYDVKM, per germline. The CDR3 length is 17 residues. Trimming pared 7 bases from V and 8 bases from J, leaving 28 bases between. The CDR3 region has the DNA TGTGCCAGCACTAAAACCAAGCTGACAGATGGTCTTGGTACGCAGTATTTT. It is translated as CASTKTKLTDGLGTQYF.

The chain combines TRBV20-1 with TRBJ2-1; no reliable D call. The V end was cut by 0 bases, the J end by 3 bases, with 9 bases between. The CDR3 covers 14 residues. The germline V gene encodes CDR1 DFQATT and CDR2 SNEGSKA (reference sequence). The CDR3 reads CSARDPANYNEQFF. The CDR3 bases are TGCAGTGCTAGAGATCCGGCCAACTACAATGAGCAGTTCTTC.

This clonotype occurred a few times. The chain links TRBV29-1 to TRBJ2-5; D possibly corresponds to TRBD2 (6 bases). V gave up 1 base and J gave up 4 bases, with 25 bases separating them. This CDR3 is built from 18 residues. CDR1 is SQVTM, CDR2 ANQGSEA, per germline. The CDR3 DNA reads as TGCAGCGTTGAAGGAGCGGCTAGCGAGTGGGAGGCTGGAGAGACCCAGTACTTC. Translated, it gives CSVEGAASEWEAGETQYF.

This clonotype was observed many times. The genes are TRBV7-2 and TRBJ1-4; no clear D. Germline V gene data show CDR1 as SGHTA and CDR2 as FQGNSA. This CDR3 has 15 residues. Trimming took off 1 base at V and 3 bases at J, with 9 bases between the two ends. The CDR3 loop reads CASSLGGEANEKLFF. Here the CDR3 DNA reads TGTGCCAGCAGCTTAGGGGGAGAAGCTAATGAAAAACTGTTTTTT.